This is a list of T cell receptor beta chains from one sample in a study of regulatory T cells in long-lasting Graves disease. TCRdb reanalysed the multiplex PCR reads using MiXCR and keeps one entry per CDR3 protein. The sample contains 360,000 or so distinct CDR3 sequences, over 15% of which appear only once. The same sample was also used in a study of T cells in Graves' hyperthyroidism and ophthalmopathy.

The material was peripheral blood mononuclear cells (PBMCs), obtained at new diagnosis, from a patient treated with antithyroid drugs. Receptors originate from a man aged 35 to 55 with Graves disease. CDR3s include the opening cysteine and the closing phenylalanine or tryptophan. Fields, in order: D gene, V gene, clone size, J gene, CDR3 DNA, CDR3 protein. The D gene is left open where the match is weak. Expanded clones get a size class; other rows say once, few or many, or leave the size out.

D: TRBD2
V: TRBV4-3
size: -
J: TRBJ2-7
DNA: TGCGCCAGCAGCCGATTTAGCGGGGGGGTGTCCTACGAGCAGTACTTC
CDR3: CASSRFSGGVSYEQYF

D: -
V: TRBV2
size: few
J: TRBJ1-4
DNA: TGTGCCAGCAGCGGGGGCCCTTATAATGAAAAACTGTTTTTT
CDR3: CASSGGPYNEKLFF

D: -
V: TRBV28
size: many
J: TRBJ2-7
DNA: TGTGCCAGCAGTACAGCAATACCTGCCTACGAGCAGTACTTC
CDR3: CASSTAIPAYEQYF

D: -
V: TRBV30
size: many
J: TRBJ2-3
DNA: TGTGCCTGGGAGGGGCCAGATACGCAGTATTTT
CDR3: CAWEGPDTQYF

D: -
V: TRBV7-3
size: many
J: TRBJ2-5
DNA: TGTGCCAGCAGCTTAAAGGCGAGGGGTGAGACCCAGTACTTC
CDR3: CASSLKARGETQYF

D: -
V: TRBV12-3/TRBV12-4
size: many
J: TRBJ2-7
DNA: TGTGCCAGCAGTTATGGTGTAGGGCAGTACTTC
CDR3: CASSYGVGQYF

D: -
V: TRBV7-9
size: many
J: TRBJ2-6
DNA: TGTGCCAGCAGCTTAGCGTTTATTTATGGGGGAAGCGGGGCCAACGTCCTGACTTTC
CDR3: CASSLAFIYGGSGANVLTF

D: -
V: TRBV7-2
size: many
J: TRBJ2-5
DNA: TGTGCCAGCAGCGCCGCCGCCGGGGCGGAGACCCAGTACTTC
CDR3: CASSAAAGAETQYF

D: TRBD2
V: TRBV24-1
size: many
J: TRBJ2-5
DNA: TGTGCCACCAGTGACCCCTACTCTAGCGGGGGAGGGGAGACCCAGTACTTC
CDR3: CATSDPYSSGGGETQYF

D: -
V: TRBV20-1
size: many
J: TRBJ2-7
DNA: TGCAGTGCCCAAAACCCGCGACAGAGCTACGAGCAGTACTTC
CDR3: CSAQNPRQSYEQYF

D: TRBD2
V: TRBV20-1
size: few
J: TRBJ2-1
DNA: TGCAGTGTCCCGGGACTAGCGGGCATACCCTACAATGAGCAGTTCTTC
CDR3: CSVPGLAGIPYNEQFF

D: -
V: TRBV20-1
size: many
J: TRBJ2-7
DNA: TGCAGTGCTAGAGAGTTCGAAGGGGGGTCCTACGAGCAGTACTTC
CDR3: CSAREFEGGSYEQYF

D: TRBD1
V: TRBV20-1
size: many
J: TRBJ2-7
DNA: TGCAGTGCTAGAGCCCCCCCAGCTGACAGGGGAGACTTC
CDR3: CSARAPPADRGDF

D: -
V: TRBV9
size: many
J: TRBJ1-4
DNA: TGTGCCAGCAGCGCTGGGACATCAACTACGGAAAAACTGTTTTTT
CDR3: CASSAGTSTTEKLFF

D: -
V: TRBV20-1
size: -
J: TRBJ1-6
DNA: TGCAGTGCTAGAGGGCACGGTGGGTCACCCCTCCACTTT
CDR3: CSARGHGGSPLHF

D: -
V: TRBV30
size: many
J: TRBJ1-5
DNA: TGTGCCTGGAGTGAGGGCTACGGCTCTGGGCAGCCCCAGCATTTT
CDR3: CAWSEGYGSGQPQHF

D: TRBD1
V: TRBV7-2
size: many
J: TRBJ2-3
DNA: TGTGCCAGCAGCCCTGGGACAGGCGGCACAGATACGCAGTATTTT
CDR3: CASSPGTGGTDTQYF

D: TRBD2
V: TRBV6-1
size: -
J: TRBJ2-7
DNA: TGTGCCAGCACCGACTCTTACAACCGCGGGAGCTACGAGCAGTACTTC
CDR3: CASTDSYNRGSYEQYF

D: -
V: TRBV20-1
size: few
J: TRBJ1-1
DNA: TGCAGTGCTAGTTTTGACATGAACACTGAAGCTTTCTTT
CDR3: CSASFDMNTEAFF

D: -
V: TRBV4-1
size: many
J: TRBJ2-6
DNA: TGCGCCAGCAGCCCTGAGGGCTTTGGGGCCAACGTCCTGACTTTC
CDR3: CASSPEGFGANVLTF

D: TRBD1
V: TRBV20-1
size: many
J: TRBJ1-1
DNA: TGCAGTGCTAGATTCTTGGACAGGGACACTGAAGCTTTCTTT
CDR3: CSARFLDRDTEAFF

D: -
V: TRBV20-1
size: once
J: TRBJ2-1
DNA: TGCAGTGCTGACTATGGTGAGCAGTTCTTC
CDR3: CSADYGEQFF